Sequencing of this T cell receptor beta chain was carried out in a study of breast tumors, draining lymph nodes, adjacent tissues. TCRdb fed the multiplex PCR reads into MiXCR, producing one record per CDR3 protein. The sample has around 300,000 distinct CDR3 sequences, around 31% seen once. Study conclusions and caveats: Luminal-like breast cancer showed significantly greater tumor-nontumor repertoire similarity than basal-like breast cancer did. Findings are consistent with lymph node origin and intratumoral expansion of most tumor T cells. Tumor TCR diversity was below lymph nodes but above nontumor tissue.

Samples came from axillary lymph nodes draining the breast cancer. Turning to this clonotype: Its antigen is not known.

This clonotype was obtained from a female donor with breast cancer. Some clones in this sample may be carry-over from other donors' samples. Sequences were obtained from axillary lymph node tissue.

The CDR3 coding sequence is TGTGCCAGCAGCTTGATAGGACCAGGGGAAGATACGCAGTATTTT. Protein sequence: CASSLIGPGEDTQYF. The chain is built from TRBV5-4 and TRBJ2-3; TRBD1 is a possible D gene (6 bases). From germline, CDR1 is SGHNT and CDR2 YYREEE (reference sequence). This CDR3 contains 15 residues. The V gene lost 1 base and the J gene lost 5 bases, with 14 bases spanning the gap. Complete variable domain (other parts from reference TRBV5-4 and TRBJ2-3): ETGVTQSPTHLIKTRGQQVTLRCSSQSGHNTVSWYQQALGQGPQFIFQYYREEENGRGNFPPRFSGLQFPNYSSELNVNALELDDSALYLCASSLIGPGEDTQYFGPGTRLTVL.